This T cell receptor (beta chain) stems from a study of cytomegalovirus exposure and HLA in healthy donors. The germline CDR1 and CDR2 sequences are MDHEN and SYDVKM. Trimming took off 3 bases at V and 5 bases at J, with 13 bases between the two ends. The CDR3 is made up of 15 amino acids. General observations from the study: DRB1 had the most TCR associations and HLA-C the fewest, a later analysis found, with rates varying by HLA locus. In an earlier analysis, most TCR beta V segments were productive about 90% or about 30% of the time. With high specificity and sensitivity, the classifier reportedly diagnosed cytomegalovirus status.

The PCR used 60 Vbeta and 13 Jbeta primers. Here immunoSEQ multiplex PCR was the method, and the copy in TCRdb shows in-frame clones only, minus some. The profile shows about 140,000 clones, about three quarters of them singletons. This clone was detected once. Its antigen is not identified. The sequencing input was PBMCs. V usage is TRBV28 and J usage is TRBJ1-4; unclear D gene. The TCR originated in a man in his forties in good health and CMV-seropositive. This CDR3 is CASSFVVAMNEKLFF. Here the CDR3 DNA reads TGTGCCAGCAGTTTCGTGGTAGCCATGAATGAAAAACTGTTTTTT.